These 20 T cell receptor beta chains originate from one sample sequenced in a study of regulatory T cells in long-lasting Graves disease. Specified time point: persistent/refractory GD, antithyroid drugs over 5 years with positive TRAb. With RNA extracted from PBMCs as input, the TCR library was made. The authors built TCR beta libraries using iRepertoire HTBI primers and Arm-PCR of CDR3 regions. MiXCR, applied by TCRdb to the multiplex PCR reads, yields one record per CDR3 protein. The profile shows about 400,000 distinct CDR3 sequences, less than 25% of them singletons. The source was peripheral blood mononuclear cells (PBMCs), collected when the disease was refractory, from a patient treated with antithyroid drugs. These receptors all come from a female donor with Graves disease.

This clonotype came up a few times. The V gene is TRBV7-9, the J gene TRBJ1-2; D may be TRBD1 (5 bases). The CDR3 sequence is 14 residues long. Germline V gene lookup returns CDR1 SEHNR and CDR2 FQNEAQ (reference sequence). Trimming pared 5 bases from V and 5 bases from J, leaving 15 bases between. The CDR3 protein is CASSPDLGDYGYTF. CDR3 sequence (DNA): TGTGCCAGCAGCCCCGACTTGGGGGATTATGGCTACACCTTC. The variable domain in full, with the rest retrieved from reference TRBV7-9 and TRBJ1-2, is DTGVSQNPRHKITKRGQNVTFRCDPISEHNRLYWYRQTLGQGPEFLTYFQNEAQLEKSRLLSDRFSAERPKGSFSTLEIQRTEQGDSAMYLCASSPDLGDYGYTFGSGTRLTVV.

This clonotype was seen ten or more times. The chain has TRBV10-3 and TRBJ2-5; D is undetermined. V was trimmed by 10 bases and J by 4 bases, leaving 22 bases between them. CDR1 is ENHRY, CDR2 SYGVKD, per germline. CDR3 size: 15 residues. The CDR3 DNA reads as TGTGCCACCTTGGATTTGGGTGCGGTTGGAGAGACCCAGTACTTC. This sequence encodes CATLDLGAVGETQYF.

The V gene is TRBV30, the J gene TRBJ2-7; D is uncertain. Germline V CDR1 and CDR2: GTSNPN, SVGIG (reference sequence). Trimming left V 2 bases short and J 0 bases short, with 5 bases between. This CDR3 comprises 12 residues. Written as DNA, the CDR3 is TGTGCCTGGAGTTCCGGCTCCTACGAGCAGTACTTC. This gives the protein CAWSSGSYEQYF.

This clonotype has just a few counts. J is TRBJ2-7 and V is TRBV6-1; D possibly matches TRBD1 or TRBD2 (5 bases each). V was pared by 1 base and J by 3 bases, with 10 bases between. CDR3 size: 14 residues. Germline V gives CDR1 MNHNS, CDR2 SASEGT. The CDR3, as DNA: TGTGCCAGCAGTGAAGTGATTGGGGGCTACGAGCAGTACTTC. Its translation: CASSEVIGGYEQYF.

This clonotype was detected only a few times. This rearrangement joins TRBV11-2 to TRBJ1-6; 7 nucleotides match TRBD1. There are 14 residues in the CDR3. After removal of 5 bases from V and 8 bases from J, the junction contained 6 bases not matched to a gene. CDR1 and CDR2 (germline): SGHAT, FQNNGV. The CDR3 here is CASSNRGLDSPLHF. CDR3 nucleotide sequence: TGTGCCAGCAGCAACAGGGGTTTGGATTCACCCCTCCACTTT.

V is TRBV5-6 and J is TRBJ1-6; D remains unclear. Germline V gene data show CDR1 as SGHDT and CDR2 as YYEEEE. V was trimmed by 4 bases and J by 10 bases, leaving 12 bases between them. There are 13 residues in the CDR3. The CDR3 DNA sequence: TGTGCCAGCAGCCCACCCCGCGACTCACCCCTCCACTTT. Translating it yields CASSPPRDSPLHF.

The table lists this clonotype with many counts. The chain combines TRBV7-2 with TRBJ1-2; no firm D call. This CDR3 region has 16 residues. V lost 1 base and J 7 bases, leaving 19 bases between the germline ends. The V gene's germline CDR1 is SGHTA and CDR2 FQGNSA. Here the CDR3 reads CASSLVSRNTGGGYTF. The DNA for the CDR3 is TGTGCCAGCAGCTTAGTTTCTCGGAATACGGGTGGTGGCTACACCTTC.

This clonotype was seen repeatedly, ten times or more. V is TRBV27 and J is TRBJ1-6; D perhaps matches TRBD1 (5 bases). The CDR3 is 16 amino acids. With 6 bases removed from V and 7 bases from J, the gap between germline ends came to 19 bases. The V gene's germline CDR1 is MNHEY and CDR2 SMNVEV (reference sequence). In DNA, the CDR3 is TGTGCCAGCAGACTGGCCGCCAGGGCATGGAATTCACCCCTCCACTTT. Translating it yields CASRLAARAWNSPLHF.

There are a few counts of this clonotype. The chain recombines TRBV29-1 with TRBJ2-5; D is unclear. CDR1 and CDR2 (germline): SQVTM, ANQGSEA. V gave up 4 bases and J gave up 5 bases, with 5 bases separating them. The CDR3 has 10 amino acids. As DNA, the CDR3 is TGCAGCGTTGGGAAGGAGACCCAGTACTTC. This gives the protein CSVGKETQYF. Full variable domain (missing parts from reference TRBV29-1 and TRBJ2-5): SAVISQKPSRDICQRGTSLTIQCQVDSQVTMMFWYRQQPGQSLTLIATANQGSEATYESGFVIDKFPISRPNLTFSTLTVSNMSPEDSSIYLCSVGKETQYFGPGTRLLVL.

This clonotype has a handful of counts. The rearrangement links TRBV7-3 to TRBJ2-3, with TRBD1 identical over 11 bases. The CDR3 length is 16 residues. J gave up 5 bases and V 5 bases, and 9 bases lay outside the gene matches. Germline V gene sequence: CDR1 SGHTA, CDR2 FQGTGA. CDR3 sequence reads: CASSPGQGASGDTQYF. The CDR3 nucleotides are TGTGCCAGCAGCCCAGGACAGGGGGCTTCTGGAGATACGCAGTATTTT.

A note on this clonotype: A read error may be the cause here, since a much bigger clone is one base away. This chain joins TRBV27 and TRBJ2-7; possibly TRBD1 or TRBD2 for D (5 bases each). This CDR3 has 14 residues. Germline V lookup: CDR1 MNHEY, CDR2 SMNVEV (reference sequence). In nucleotides, the CDR3 is TGTGCCCGCAGTTCAAGGGACGCCTCTTACGAGCAGTACTTC. Translating it yields CARSSRDASYEQYF.

In this sample, this clonotype turned up many times. The chain couples TRBV27 to TRBJ1-5, with 9 positions matching TRBD1. The CDR3 runs to 16 residues. Germline-derived CDR1 and CDR2 are MNHEY and SMNVEV (reference sequence). The V gene end was trimmed by 5 bases and the J gene end by 2 bases; junction bases not matched to a gene: 7. Here the CDR3 reads CASSMTGGSRNQPQHF. The CDR3 nucleotides are TGTGCCAGCAGTATGACAGGGGGAAGTCGCAATCAGCCCCAGCATTTT.

Of note for this clonotype: The junction departs from the called germline gene at one end, perhaps through a read error. The rearrangement joins TRBV7-9 to TRBJ2-7, with D possibly TRBD2 on 7 matching bases. Looked up from germline, CDR1 is SEHNR and CDR2 is FQNEAQ (reference sequence). There are 14 residues in the CDR3. The CDR3 here is CVSSTGRAGYEQYF. CDR3 in DNA: TGTGTCAGCAGCACAGGGAGGGCCGGGTACGAGCAGTACTTC.

The V call is TRBV7-8, the J call TRBJ2-3, with 10 bases that match TRBD2. The J segment lost 2 bases and the V segment lost 5 bases, leaving 7 bases of the junction unmatched. Germline V gives CDR1 SGHVS, CDR2 FQNEAQ. The CDR3 length is 16 residues. CDR3 nucleotide sequence: TGTGCCAGCAGCCTCAACGGACTAGCGGCCACAGATACGCAGTATTTT. Translated: CASSLNGLAATDTQYF.

This clonotype was found many times. A junction end diverges from the germline sequence, so it may reflect a read error. The chain combines TRBV11-3 with TRBJ1-1, with 7 nucleotides matching TRBD1. Per germline, CDR1 SGHNT and CDR2 YENEEA. The CDR3 covers 16 residues. The CDR3 sequence is CASSSSGQRTGTEAFF. CDR3 sequence (DNA): TGTGCCAGCAGCTCATCGGGACAGAGAACTGGAACTGAAGCTTTCTTC.

V gene TRBV5-6 combines with J gene TRBJ1-6, with D possibly TRBD1 on 5 matching bases. V shed 3 bases and J shed 3 bases, with 10 bases lying between them. The CDR3 has 15 amino acids. Germline CDR1 and CDR2: SGHDT and YYEEEE. The CDR3 bases are TGTGCCAGCAGCTGGGGCCCCGACTATAATTCACCCCTCCACTTT. Encoded protein: CASSWGPDYNSPLHF.

There are a few counts of this clonotype. J is TRBJ2-7 and V is TRBV7-9, with 9 nucleotides matching TRBD1. Per the germline V gene, CDR1 is SEHNR and CDR2 is FQNEAQ (reference sequence). V was pared by 5 bases and J by 5 bases, with 7 bases of the junction left unmatched. The CDR3 covers 14 residues. CDR3 in amino acids: CASSARTGEDEQYF. CDR3 DNA sequence: TGTGCCAGCAGCGCGAGGACAGGGGAGGACGAGCAGTACTTC.

This clonotype was counted only a few times. This chain connects TRBV6-1 to TRBJ2-7; D possibly corresponds to TRBD1 (5 bases). The CDR3 has 14 residues. V was trimmed by 7 bases and J by 6 bases, leaving 19 bases between them. Germline values: CDR1 MNHNS, CDR2 SASEGT. This CDR3 reads CASTHPTELGEQYF. The CDR3 DNA reads as TGTGCCAGCACTCACCCGACAGAATTGGGCGAGCAGTACTTC.

The chain combines TRBV20-1 with TRBJ1-5, with D maybe TRBD1 (5 bases). The germline V gene has CDR1 DFQATT and CDR2 SNEGSKA (reference sequence). The CDR3 length is 14 residues. The ends were cut back, 4 bases at V and 0 bases at J, with 10 bases in the middle. CDR3 sequence: CSAKTDYSNQPQHF. CDR3 coding DNA: TGCAGTGCTAAGACAGACTATAGCAATCAGCCCCAGCATTTT.

This rearrangement joins TRBV18 to TRBJ2-7, with D perhaps matching TRBD1 (6 bases). The CDR3 is 14 residues long. The germline V gene encodes CDR1 KGHSH and CDR2 LQKENI. The germline V and J ends were trimmed by 3 bases and 2 bases, with 11 bases remaining between them. CDR3 amino acids: CASSPKQGTYEQYF. The CDR3 DNA sequence: TGTGCCAGCTCACCCAAACAGGGAACCTACGAGCAGTACTTC. Drawing the rest from reference TRBV18 and TRBJ2-7, the complete variable domain is NAGVMQNPRHLVRRRGQEARLRCSPMKGHSHVYWYRQLPEEGLKFMVYLQKENIIDESGMPKERFSAEFPKEGPSILRIQQVVRGDSAAYFCASSPKQGTYEQYFGPGTRLTVT.